This TCR beta chain is drawn from a study of shared clonotypes between healthy human individuals. Study-wide results and limits: It was only blood that was sampled, and tissue repertoires likely differ.

Unsorted material relied on about 90 million PBMCs as the source of genomic DNA. The CDR3 loop spans 16 amino acids. Germline CDR1 is SGHAT and CDR2 is FQDESV (reference sequence). Unmatched junction bases numbered 12, after V lost 4 bases and J lost 6 bases. For each subset, genomic DNA was distributed in equal portions over several immunoSEQ plates. Unsorted PBMC DNA went through sequencing on ten immunoSEQ deep assay plates. TCRdb keeps only in-frame clones here, not all; method: immunoSEQ multiplex PCR. The sample includes 530,000 or so clones, roughly 85% seen only once; the top ten take around 13%. This clone was picked up many times. The antigen is unknown.

The source of this sequence is a woman in her 40s in good health. Some clones in this sample may be carry-over from other donors' samples. The genes are TRBV11-1 and TRBJ2-3; 8 positions match TRBD1. The material sequenced was PBMCs. The CDR3 region has the DNA TGTGCCAGCAGCTCGACCACGGACAGGGTGGTCGATACGCAGTATTTT. This translates into CASSSTTDRVVDTQYF.